These 27 T cell receptor beta chains share one sample of origin, sequenced in a study of monozygotic twins with inflammatory bowel disease. TCRdb reprocessed the 5' RACE reads and reports one entry per CDR3 protein, with no DNA. Its table records about 300,000 distinct CDR3 sequences. The sequencing input was blood. The source is a human donor with ulcerative colitis or Crohn's disease, or a healthy co-twin of an affected twin (not recorded which).

V gene TRBV5-1 combines with J gene TRBJ1-2; TCRdb picks TRBD1, but there is no DNA to check that call. CDR1 and CDR2 (germline): SGHRS, YFSETQ. This CDR3 region has 14 residues. CDR3 loop: CASSLEGRRGGYTF.

The chain joins TRBV12-3 or TRBV12-4 to TRBJ2-4. This CDR3 region has 12 residues. The CDR3 protein is CASARAKNIQYF.

The V gene is TRBV10-3, the J gene TRBJ1-5; the D call of TRBD1 rests on TCRdb alone, since no DNA is present to check it. The CDR3 runs 13 residues. Germline V gene lookup returns CDR1 ENHRY and CDR2 SYGVKD. The CDR3: CAIRGGVNQPQHF.

This chain connects TRBV29-1 to TRBJ1-2. The CDR3 contains 12 residues. Per germline, CDR1 SQVTM and CDR2 ANQGSEA. The CDR3 reads CSVGAVNYGYTF.

The chain combines TRBV5-6 with TRBJ2-7; without DNA, the TCRdb call of TRBD1 cannot be checked. This CDR3 spans 16 amino acids. CDR1 and CDR2 (germline): SGHDT, YYEEEE. The CDR3 loop reads CASSFLGQTISYEQYF.

This chain connects TRBV4-3 to TRBJ2-5. This CDR3 has 12 amino acids. Per the germline V gene, CDR1 is LGHNA and CDR2 is YSLEER. The CDR3 loop is CASSQDKETQYF.

The V call is TRBV10-3, the J call TRBJ1-4. CDR3 length equals 14 residues. CDR1 is ENHRY and CDR2 is SYGVKD in the germline V gene. The CDR3 spells CAIRRGGGEEKLFF.

J is TRBJ2-2 and V is TRBV20-1. The CDR3 is 12 residues long. Germline CDR1 DFQATT, CDR2 SNEGSKA (reference sequence). This CDR3 is CSASLITGELFF.

The CDR3 loop is CASSRGETQYF. This chain joins TRBV12-3 or TRBV12-4 and TRBJ2-5; TCRdb reports TRBD1, a call that lacks DNA to check it against. The CDR3 covers 11 residues.

The chain couples TRBV4-1 to TRBJ1-1; TCRdb indicates TRBD1, and absent DNA this call remains unverified. The CDR3 extends over 15 amino acids. The germline V gene has CDR1 MGHRA and CDR2 YSYEKL. The chain's CDR3 is CASSQETALNTEAFF.

The J gene is TRBJ2-7, the V gene TRBV10-3; the TRBD1 assignment by TCRdb is unverifiable without DNA. Germline loops: CDR1 ENHRY, CDR2 SYGVKD. The CDR3 spans 15 residues. CDR3 amino acids: CAISTPGTGSYEQYF.

This chain links TRBV25-1 with TRBJ2-3; TCRdb names TRBD1, which stays unverified in the absence of DNA. Looked up from germline, CDR1 is MGHDK and CDR2 is SYGVNS. The CDR3 sequence is 14 residues long. The CDR3 reads CASSAGTGRLAQYF.

The chain uses TRBV20-1 and TRBJ2-5; TCRdb outputs TRBD2, but without DNA this stays unchecked. The germline V gene encodes CDR1 DFQATT and CDR2 SNEGSKA (reference sequence). CDR3 length: 12 residues. The CDR3 is CSARRLKETQYF.

CDR3 in amino acids: CAWSAGTGGLDTQYF. The chain recombines TRBV30 with TRBJ2-3; no DNA is available, so the TRBD1 call from TCRdb remains unchecked. Germline V gene data show CDR1 as GTSNPN and CDR2 as SVGIG (reference sequence). CDR3 length: 15 residues.

This chain joins TRBV28 and TRBJ2-6; without DNA, the TCRdb call of TRBD1 cannot be checked. This CDR3 has 15 amino acids. Germline-derived CDR1 and CDR2 are MDHEN and SYDVKM. CDR3 residues: CASSLSLGTANVLTF.

This chain connects TRBV9 to TRBJ1-5; TCRdb's D call, TRBD1, is unchecked because there is no DNA. CDR1 and CDR2 (germline): SGDLS, YYNGEE. CDR3 size: 14 residues. CDR3 sequence: CASSVGGGNQPQHF.

The gene calls are TRBV7-9 and TRBJ2-1; no DNA is available, so the TRBD1 call from TCRdb remains unchecked. The CDR3 spans 16 residues. Germline CDR1 is SEHNR and CDR2 is FQNEAQ (reference sequence). The chain's CDR3 is CASSFVSRGLYNEQFF.

The chain is built from TRBV18 and TRBJ2-5. The CDR3 runs to 14 residues. Germline V lookup: CDR1 KGHSH, CDR2 LQKENI. The chain's CDR3 is CASSTPFVGETQYF.

CDR3 residues: CASSANGQKNTEAFF. This chain connects TRBV5-8 to TRBJ1-1; there is no DNA to check the TCRdb D call of TRBD1. Germline CDR1 SGHTS, CDR2 YDEGEE. CDR3 length: 15 residues.

The rearrangement joins TRBV19 to TRBJ2-1; TCRdb calls TRBD2, which cannot be checked without DNA. The germline gives CDR1 LNHDA, CDR2 SQIVND (reference sequence). The CDR3 runs to 15 residues. The CDR3 sequence is CASRGRPGGPNEQFF. Looking up the rest from reference TRBV19 and TRBJ2-1 gives the full variable domain: DGGITQSPKYLFRKEGQNVTLSCEQNLNHDAMYWYRQDPGQGLRLIYYSQIVNDFQKGDIAEGYSVSREKKESFPLTVTSAQKNPTAFYLCASRGRPGGPNEQFFGPGTRLTVL.

Here the CDR3 reads CASRRRSSYEQYF. The rearrangement links TRBV7-2 to TRBJ2-7. Germline values: CDR1 SGHTA, CDR2 FQGNSA. CDR3 length equals 13 residues.

The chain combines TRBV5-1 with TRBJ1-3. This CDR3 has 13 residues. In germline, CDR1 is SGHRS, CDR2 YFSETQ. The CDR3 region is CASRTGSGNTIYF. The variable domain in full, completed from reference TRBV5-1 and TRBJ1-3, reads KAGVTQTPRYLIKTRGQQVTLSCSPISGHRSVSWYQQTPGQGLQFLFEYFSETQRNKGNFPGRFSGRQFSNSRSEMNVSTLELGDSALYLCASRTGSGNTIYFGEGSWLTVV.

The CDR3 sequence is CASSPIFATQQFF. This chain links TRBV4-3 with TRBJ2-1. Germline CDR1 and CDR2: LGHNA and YSLEER. The CDR3 is 13 amino acids.

This chain joins TRBV29-1 and TRBJ2-7; TCRdb proposes TRBD1, but this gene call is untestable without DNA. This CDR3 is built from 12 residues. The germline CDR1 and CDR2 sequences are SQVTM and ANQGSEA. The CDR3 protein is CSVASPAYEQYF.

The gene calls are TRBV15 and TRBJ2-3; TCRdb proposes TRBD1, but this gene call is untestable without DNA. CDR1 and CDR2 (germline): LNHNV, YYDKDF (reference sequence). The CDR3 sequence is 16 residues long. CDR3: CATSRDRDSSTDTQYF.

This chain joins TRBV30 and TRBJ1-5. From germline, CDR1 is GTSNPN and CDR2 SVGIG (reference sequence). The CDR3 covers 16 residues. CDR3 residues: CAWSPRRGGTNQPQHF.

The rearrangement links TRBV6-2 or TRBV6-3 to TRBJ2-7. CDR1 MNHEY and CDR2 SVGEGT come from the germline V gene. CDR3 length: 16 amino acids. CDR3: CASSRQSRTAAYEQYF.